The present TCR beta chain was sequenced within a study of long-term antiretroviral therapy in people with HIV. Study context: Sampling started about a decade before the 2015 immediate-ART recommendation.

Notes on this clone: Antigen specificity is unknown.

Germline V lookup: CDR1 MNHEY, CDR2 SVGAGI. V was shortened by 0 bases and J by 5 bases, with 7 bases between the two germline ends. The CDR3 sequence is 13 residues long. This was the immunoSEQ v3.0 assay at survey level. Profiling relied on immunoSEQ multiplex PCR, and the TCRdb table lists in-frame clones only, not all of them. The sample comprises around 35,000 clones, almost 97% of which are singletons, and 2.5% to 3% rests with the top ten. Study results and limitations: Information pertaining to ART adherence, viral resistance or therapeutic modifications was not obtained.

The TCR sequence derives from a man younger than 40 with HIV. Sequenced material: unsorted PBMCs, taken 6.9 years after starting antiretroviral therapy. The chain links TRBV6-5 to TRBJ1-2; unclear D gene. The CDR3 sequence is CASSYSGMYGYTF. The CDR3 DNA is TGTGCCAGCAGTTACTCGGGGATGTATGGCTACACCTTC.